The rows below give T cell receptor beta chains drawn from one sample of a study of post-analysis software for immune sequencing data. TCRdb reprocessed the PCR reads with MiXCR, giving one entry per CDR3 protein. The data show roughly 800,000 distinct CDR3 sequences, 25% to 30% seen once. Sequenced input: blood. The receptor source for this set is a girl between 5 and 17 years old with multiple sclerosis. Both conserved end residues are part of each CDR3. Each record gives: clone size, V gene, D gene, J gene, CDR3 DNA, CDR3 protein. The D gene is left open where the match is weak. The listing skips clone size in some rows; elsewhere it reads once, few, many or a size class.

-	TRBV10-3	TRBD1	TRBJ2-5	TGTGCCATCAGTCTCACAGGGGGATTGGGAGAGACCCAGTACTTC	CAISLTGGLGETQYF
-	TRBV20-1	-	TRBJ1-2	TGCAGTGCTAGAGATTATTCGGGTGGGAGGGCATATGGCTACACCTTC	CSARDYSGGRAYGYTF
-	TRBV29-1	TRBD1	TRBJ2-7	TGCAGCGTTTCGGACAGGAGGAGCTCCTACGAGCAGTACTTC	CSVSDRRSSYEQYF
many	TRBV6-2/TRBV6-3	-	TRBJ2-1	TGTGCCAGCCGACTCAATAGGGTGTTCTACAATGAGCAGTTCTTC	CASRLNRVFYNEQFF
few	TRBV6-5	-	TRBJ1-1	TGTGCCAGCAGGAGCCCGGCTAGGCCTGAAGCTTTCTTT	CASRSPARPEAFF
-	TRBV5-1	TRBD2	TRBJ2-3	TGCGCCAGCAGCAACCGGGGACTAGCGGGAACAGATACGCGGTATTTT	CASSNRGLAGTDTRYF
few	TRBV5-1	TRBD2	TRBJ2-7	TGCGCCAGCAGCGGGGGACTAGCGGACGTGGAGCAGTACTTC	CASSGGLADVEQYF
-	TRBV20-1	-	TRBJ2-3	TGCAGTGCTAGAACCGGATTTGGCACAGATACGCAGTATTTT	CSARTGFGTDTQYF
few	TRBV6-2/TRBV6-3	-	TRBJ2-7	TGTGCCAGCGCCTGGATGCCCTACGAGCAGTACTTC	CASAWMPYEQYF
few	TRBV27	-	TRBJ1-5	TGTGCCAGCAGTTTATGGGCGAGAGCGAGCAATCAGCCCCAGCATTTT	CASSLWARASNQPQHF
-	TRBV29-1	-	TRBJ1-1	TGCAGCGTTGTCCGGGAACACGACACTGAAGCTTTCTTT	CSVVREHDTEAFF
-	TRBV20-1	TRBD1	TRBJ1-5	TGCAGTGCTACAACAACCGGGACAGGGGGGGTCCCCCAGCATTTT	CSATTTGTGGVPQHF
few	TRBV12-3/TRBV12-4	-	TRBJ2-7	TGTGCCAGCAGTTCGACAGAGATCTACGAGCAGTACTTC	CASSSTEIYEQYF
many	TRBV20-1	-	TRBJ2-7	TGCAGTGCAAACGCACGCCGAGGAACCTACGAGCAGTACTTC	CSANARRGTYEQYF
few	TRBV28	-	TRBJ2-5	TGTGCCTGGGGAGCAGTCGCGGTAGAGACCCAGTACTTC	CAWGAVAVETQYF
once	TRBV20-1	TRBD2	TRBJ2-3	TGCAGTGCTCAGCCCGAGGGACTAGCGGGAGGGCCCAAGGGTACGCAGTATTTT	CSAQPEGLAGGPKGTQYF
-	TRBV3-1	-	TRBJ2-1	TGTGCCAGCAGCCAAGCCTCGGGCCCCTACAATGAGCAGTTCTTC	CASSQASGPYNEQFF
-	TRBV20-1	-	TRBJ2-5	TGCAGTGCTAGATGGTGGAGTGCTGTTGCGGTGGGAGAGACCCAGTACTTC	CSARWWSAVAVGETQYF
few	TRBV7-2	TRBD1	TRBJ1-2	TGTGCCAGCAGCTTAGCGGGACAGGGCTACTATGGCTACACCTTC	CASSLAGQGYYGYTF
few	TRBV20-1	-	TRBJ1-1	TGCAGTGCCCCTAATGTTGGCCGAGCTTTCTTT	CSAPNVGRAFF
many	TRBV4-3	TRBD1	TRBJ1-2	TGCGCCAGCAGCCTCGGGACAGCATATGGCTACACCTTC	CASSLGTAYGYTF
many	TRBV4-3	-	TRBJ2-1	TGCGCCAGCAGCCAAGATTTAGGGAATGAGCAGTTCTTC	CASSQDLGNEQFF
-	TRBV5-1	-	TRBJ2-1	TGCGCCAGCAGCTTGACGGGGCGGGGGCGGAACAATGAGCAGTTCTTC	CASSLTGRGRNNEQFF
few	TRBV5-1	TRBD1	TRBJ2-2	TGCGCCAGCAGCTTGGGGGACAGAGAGAACACCGGGGAGCTGTTTTTT	CASSLGDRENTGELFF
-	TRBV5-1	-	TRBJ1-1	TGCGCCAGCAGCTTGGTGGGGAGGGTGAACACTGAAGCTTTCTTT	CASSLVGRVNTEAFF
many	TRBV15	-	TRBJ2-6	TGTGCCACCAGCAGAGAACTCTCTGGGGCCAACGTCCTGACTTTC	CATSRELSGANVLTF
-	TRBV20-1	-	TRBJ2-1	TGCAGTGCCGGGCGGCGGGGTTGGCCCTACAATGAGCAGTTCTTC	CSAGRRGWPYNEQFF
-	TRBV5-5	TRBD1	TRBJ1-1	TGTGCCAGCAGCTTGTCACAGGGGGCGAGTACTGAAGCTTTCTTT	CASSLSQGASTEAFF
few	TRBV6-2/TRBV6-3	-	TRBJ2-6	TGTGCCAGCAGGGGGACCCCCTCTGGGGCCAACGTCCTGACTTTC	CASRGTPSGANVLTF
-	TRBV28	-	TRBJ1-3	TGTGCCAGCAGCATAGGTCCTGGAAACACCATATATTTT	CASSIGPGNTIYF
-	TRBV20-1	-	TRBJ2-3	TGCAGTGTTGCAGGGAAGGGTACGCAGTATTTT	CSVAGKGTQYF
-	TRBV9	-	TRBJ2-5	TGTGCCAGCGGGTTTGGCAGCCAAGAGACCCAGTACTTC	CASGFGSQETQYF
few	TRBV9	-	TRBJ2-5	TGTGCCAGCAGCGTAGGTGGGTGGGACGGAGAGACCCAGTACTTC	CASSVGGWDGETQYF
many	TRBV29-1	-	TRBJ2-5	TGCAGCGTTCGTGGGGGTCGGGAGACCCAGTACTTC	CSVRGGRETQYF
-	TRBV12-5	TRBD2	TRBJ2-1	TGTGCTAGTGGTTTACCTTGGACTAGCGGGGGAACCTACAATGAGCAGTTCTTC	CASGLPWTSGGTYNEQFF
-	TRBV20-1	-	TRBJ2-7	TGCAGTGCTAGAGTCTTCGGGAGTAGGTACGAGCAGTACTTC	CSARVFGSRYEQYF
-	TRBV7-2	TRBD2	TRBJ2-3	TGTGCCAGCACATACCAGCGGGGGGGGCTAAATACGCAGTATTTT	CASTYQRGGLNTQYF
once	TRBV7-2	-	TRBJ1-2	TGTGCCAGCAGCTTCGGGACCTTAGCTGGCTACACCTTC	CASSFGTLAGYTF
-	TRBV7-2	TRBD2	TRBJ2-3	TGTGCCAGCAGCCTACCGACTAGCGGGATAGGTACGCAGTATTTT	CASSLPTSGIGTQYF
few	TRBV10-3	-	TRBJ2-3	TGTGCCATCAGTGACCCTACTAGCATTGGGGCAGATACGCAGTATTTT	CAISDPTSIGADTQYF
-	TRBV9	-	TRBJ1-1	TGTGCCAGCAGCGTACGGGGGGAAAGGAACACTGAAGCTTTCTTT	CASSVRGERNTEAFF
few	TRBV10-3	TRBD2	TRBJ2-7	TGTGCCATCAGTGAGTCAGGACTAGCGGCTGTTGCCTACGAGCAGTACTTC	CAISESGLAAVAYEQYF
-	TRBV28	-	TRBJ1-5	TGTGCCAGCAGTTTCGGGACAATTCAGCCCCAGCATTTT	CASSFGTIQPQHF
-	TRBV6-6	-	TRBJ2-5	TGTGCCAGCAGGGGCCCGGGACTCCTACAAGAGACCCAGTACTTC	CASRGPGLLQETQYF
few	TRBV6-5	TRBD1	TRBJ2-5	TGTGTTTCCCTAGACAGGGAACAAGAGACCCAGTACTTC	CVSLDREQETQYF
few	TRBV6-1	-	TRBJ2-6	TGTGCCAGCAGTGAATGGGGCAGCGTCCTGACTTTC	CASSEWGSVLTF
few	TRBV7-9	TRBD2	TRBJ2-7	TGTGCCAGCTCCGGGGCCCGGGAGACTAGCGGTCACCCTTACTACGAGCAGTACTTC	CASSGARETSGHPYYEQYF
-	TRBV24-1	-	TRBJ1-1	TGTGCCACCGGACGGGGCTCTACCCCGTCTTTCTTT	CATGRGSTPSFF
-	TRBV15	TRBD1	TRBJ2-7	TGTGCCACCAGCGTCGCGGGACAGGAATTCTACGAGCAGTACTTC	CATSVAGQEFYEQYF
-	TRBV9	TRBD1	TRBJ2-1	TGTGCCAGCAGCCTCCGGGACAGGTCCTACAATGAGCAGTTCTTC	CASSLRDRSYNEQFF
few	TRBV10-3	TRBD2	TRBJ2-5	TGTGCCAGTCAGACTAGCGGGAGCGTCGATGAGCAGTACTTC	CASQTSGSVDEQYF
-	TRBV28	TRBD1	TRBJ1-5	TGTGCCAGCAGTTTAATTGGACAGGACAATCAGCCCCAGCATTTT	CASSLIGQDNQPQHF
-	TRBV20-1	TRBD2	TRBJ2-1	TGCAGTGCTTTAACTAGCGGGCTGCACAATGAGCAGTTCTTC	CSALTSGLHNEQFF
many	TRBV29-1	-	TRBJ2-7	TGCAGCGTTGGGGGTGGACACGACTCCTACGAGCAGTACTTC	CSVGGGHDSYEQYF
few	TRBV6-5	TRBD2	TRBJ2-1	TGTGCCACCAGAGCTAGCGGGATTTACAATGAGCAGTTCTTC	CATRASGIYNEQFF
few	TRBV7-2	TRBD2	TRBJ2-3	TGTGCCAGCAGCTTAGCGCCGGGACTAGCGGGAGGGATCACAGATACGCAGTATTTT	CASSLAPGLAGGITDTQYF
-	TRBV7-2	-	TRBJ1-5	TGTGCCAGCAGCAACGGACAGTATAGCAATCAGCCCCAGCATTTT	CASSNGQYSNQPQHF
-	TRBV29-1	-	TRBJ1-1	TGCAGCGTTGAAGGGCCGCTTGGTAATGAAGCTTTCTTT	CSVEGPLGNEAFF
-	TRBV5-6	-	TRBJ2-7	TGTGCCAGCAGCTTGCTGGTAGGGCAGGTGGGCCACGAGCAGTACTTC	CASSLLVGQVGHEQYF